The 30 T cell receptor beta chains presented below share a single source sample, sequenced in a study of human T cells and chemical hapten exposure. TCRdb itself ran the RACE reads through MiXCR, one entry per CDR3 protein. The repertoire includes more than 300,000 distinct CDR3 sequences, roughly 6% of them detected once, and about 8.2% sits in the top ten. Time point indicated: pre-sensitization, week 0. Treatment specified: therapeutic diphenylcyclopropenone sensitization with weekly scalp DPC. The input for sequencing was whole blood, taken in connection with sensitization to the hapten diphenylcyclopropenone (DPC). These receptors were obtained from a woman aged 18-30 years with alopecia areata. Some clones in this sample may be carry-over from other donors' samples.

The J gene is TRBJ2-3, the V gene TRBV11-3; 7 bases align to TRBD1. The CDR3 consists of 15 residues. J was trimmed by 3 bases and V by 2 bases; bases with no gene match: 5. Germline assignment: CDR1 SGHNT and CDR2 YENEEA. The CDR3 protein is CASSLRGLVTDTQYF. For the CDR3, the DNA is TGTGCCAGCAGCTTAAGGGGGCTTGTTACAGATACGCAGTATTTT.

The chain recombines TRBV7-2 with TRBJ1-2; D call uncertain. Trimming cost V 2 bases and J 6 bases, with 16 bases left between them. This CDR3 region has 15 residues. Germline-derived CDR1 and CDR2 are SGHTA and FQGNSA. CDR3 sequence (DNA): TGTGCCAGCAGCTTATTCGGATCCGGATTTAATGGCTACACCTTC. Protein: CASSLFGSGFNGYTF.

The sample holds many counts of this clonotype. CDR3 sequence (DNA): TGTGCCAGCAGCTTTAGCGGGGTCCAAGAGACCCAGTACTTC. It specifies CASSFSGVQETQYF. The rearrangement uses TRBV7-2 and TRBJ2-5; 8 positions match TRBD2. The CDR3 totals 14 residues. Germline V gives CDR1 SGHTA, CDR2 FQGNSA. V was clipped by 3 bases and J by 1 base; unmatched bases: 1.

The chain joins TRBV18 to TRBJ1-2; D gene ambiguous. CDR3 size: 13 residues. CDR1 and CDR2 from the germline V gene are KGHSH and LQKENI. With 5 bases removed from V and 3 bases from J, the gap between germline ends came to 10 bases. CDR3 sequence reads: CASSGEGDYGYTF. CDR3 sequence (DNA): TGTGCCAGCTCAGGCGAGGGTGACTATGGCTACACCTTC.

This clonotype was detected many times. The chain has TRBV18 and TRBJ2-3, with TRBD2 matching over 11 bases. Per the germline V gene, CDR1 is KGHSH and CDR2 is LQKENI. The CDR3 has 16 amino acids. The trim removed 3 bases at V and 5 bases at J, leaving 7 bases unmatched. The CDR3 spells CASSPPLAGGRDTQYF. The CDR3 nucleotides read TGTGCCAGCTCACCCCCTCTAGCGGGGGGAAGAGATACGCAGTATTTT.

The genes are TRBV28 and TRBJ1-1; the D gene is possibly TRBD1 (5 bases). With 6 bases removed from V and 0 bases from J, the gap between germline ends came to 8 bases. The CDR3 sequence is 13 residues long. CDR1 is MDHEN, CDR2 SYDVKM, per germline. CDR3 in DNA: TGTGCCAGCAGGGGGCCGGTGAACACTGAAGCTTTCTTT. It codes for CASRGPVNTEAFF.

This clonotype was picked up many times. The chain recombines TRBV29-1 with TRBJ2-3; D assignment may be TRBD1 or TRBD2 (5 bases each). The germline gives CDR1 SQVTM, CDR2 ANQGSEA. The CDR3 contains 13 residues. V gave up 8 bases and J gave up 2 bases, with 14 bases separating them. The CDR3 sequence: CSTRDDPTDTQYF. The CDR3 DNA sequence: TGCAGCACCCGGGACGACCCCACAGATACGCAGTATTTT.

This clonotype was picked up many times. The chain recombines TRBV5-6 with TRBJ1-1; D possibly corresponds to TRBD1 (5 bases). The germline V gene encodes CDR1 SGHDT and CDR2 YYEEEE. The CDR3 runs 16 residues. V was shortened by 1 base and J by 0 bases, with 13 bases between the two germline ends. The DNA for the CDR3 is TGTGCCAGCAGCTTGTTGAAACAGGCTATGAACACTGAAGCTTTCTTT. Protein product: CASSLLKQAMNTEAFF.

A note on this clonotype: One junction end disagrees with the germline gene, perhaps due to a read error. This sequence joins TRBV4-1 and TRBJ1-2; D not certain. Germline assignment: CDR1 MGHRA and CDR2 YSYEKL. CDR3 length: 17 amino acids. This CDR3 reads CANSQPARRSPGWGYTF. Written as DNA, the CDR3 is TGCGCCAACAGCCAACCCGCCCGCCGGTCTCCGGGGTGGGGCTACACCTTC.

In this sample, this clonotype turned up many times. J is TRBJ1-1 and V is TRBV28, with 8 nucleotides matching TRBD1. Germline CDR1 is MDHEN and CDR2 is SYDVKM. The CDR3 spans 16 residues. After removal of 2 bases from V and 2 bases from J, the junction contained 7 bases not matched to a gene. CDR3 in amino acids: CASSLPGTGGNTEAFF. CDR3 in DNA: TGTGCCAGCAGTTTACCCGGGACAGGAGGCAACACTGAAGCTTTCTTT.

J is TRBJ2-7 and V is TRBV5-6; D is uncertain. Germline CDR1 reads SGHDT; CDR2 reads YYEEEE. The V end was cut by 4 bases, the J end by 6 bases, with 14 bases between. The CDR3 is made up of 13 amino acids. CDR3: CASSLELHVEQYF. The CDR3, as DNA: TGTGCCAGCAGCCTAGAGCTTCATGTCGAGCAGTACTTC. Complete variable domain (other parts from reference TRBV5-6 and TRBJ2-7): DAGVTQSPTHLIKTRGQQVTLRCSPKSGHDTVSWYQQALGQGPQFIFQYYEEEERQRGNFPDRFSGHQFPNYSSELNVNALLLGDSALYLCASSLELHVEQYFGPGTRLTVT.

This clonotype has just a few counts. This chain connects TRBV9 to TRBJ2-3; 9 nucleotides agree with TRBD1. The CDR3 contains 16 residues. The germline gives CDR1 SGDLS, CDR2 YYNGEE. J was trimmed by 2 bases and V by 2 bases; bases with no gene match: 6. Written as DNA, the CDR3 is TGTGCCAGCAGCGTGGGGGGACAGGGTGACACAGATACGCAGTATTTT. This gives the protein CASSVGGQGDTDTQYF.

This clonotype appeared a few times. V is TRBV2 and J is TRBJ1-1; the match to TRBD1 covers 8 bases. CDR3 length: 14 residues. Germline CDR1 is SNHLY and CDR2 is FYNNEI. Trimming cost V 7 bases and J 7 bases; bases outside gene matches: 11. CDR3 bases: TGTGCCAGCAAACCTCTAACAGGGGGAGGTGAAGCTTTCTTT. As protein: CASKPLTGGGEAFF.

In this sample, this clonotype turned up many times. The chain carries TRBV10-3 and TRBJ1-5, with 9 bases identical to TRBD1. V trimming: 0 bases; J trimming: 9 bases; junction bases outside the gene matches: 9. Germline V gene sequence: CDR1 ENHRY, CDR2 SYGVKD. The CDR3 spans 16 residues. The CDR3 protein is CAISESIGTGYGPQHF. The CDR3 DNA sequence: TGTGCCATCAGTGAGTCTATCGGGACAGGGTACGGGCCCCAGCATTTT.

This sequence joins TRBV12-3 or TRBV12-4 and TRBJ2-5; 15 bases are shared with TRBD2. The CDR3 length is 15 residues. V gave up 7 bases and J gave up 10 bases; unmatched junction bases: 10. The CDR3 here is CASTDSGTSGGLQYF. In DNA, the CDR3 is TGTGCCAGCACCGACTCCGGGACTAGCGGGGGGCTCCAGTACTTC.

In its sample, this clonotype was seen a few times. Written as DNA, the CDR3 is TGTGCCAGCAGCACGCCCAGCACAGATACGCAGTATTTT. As protein: CASSTPSTDTQYF. The chain recombines TRBV6-5 with TRBJ2-3; D remains unclear. Germline CDR1 and CDR2: MNHEY and SVGAGI. V was clipped by 6 bases and J by 0 bases, with 7 bases between them. This CDR3 has 13 residues.

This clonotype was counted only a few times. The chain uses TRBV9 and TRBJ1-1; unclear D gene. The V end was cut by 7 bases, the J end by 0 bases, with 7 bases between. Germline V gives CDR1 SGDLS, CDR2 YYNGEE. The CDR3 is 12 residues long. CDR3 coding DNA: TGTGCCAGCCCCGACTTGAACACTGAAGCTTTCTTT. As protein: CASPDLNTEAFF.

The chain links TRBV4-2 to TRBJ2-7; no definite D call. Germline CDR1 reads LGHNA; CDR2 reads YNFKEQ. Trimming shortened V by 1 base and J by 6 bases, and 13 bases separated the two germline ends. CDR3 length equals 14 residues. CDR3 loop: CASSQVPSTGEQYF. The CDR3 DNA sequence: TGTGCCAGCAGCCAAGTGCCCAGTACCGGCGAGCAGTACTTC.

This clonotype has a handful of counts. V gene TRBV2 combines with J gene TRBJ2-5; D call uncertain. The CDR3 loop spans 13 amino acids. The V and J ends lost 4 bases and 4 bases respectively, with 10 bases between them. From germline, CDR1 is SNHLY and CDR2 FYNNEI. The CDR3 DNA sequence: TGTGCCAGCAGTGTGGAGCGTCTAGAGACCCAGTACTTC. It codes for CASSVERLETQYF.

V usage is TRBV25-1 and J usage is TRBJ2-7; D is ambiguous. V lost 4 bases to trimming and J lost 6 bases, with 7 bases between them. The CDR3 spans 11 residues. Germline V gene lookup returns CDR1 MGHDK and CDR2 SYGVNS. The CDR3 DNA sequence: TGTGCCAGCAGTGTTTCGGTCGAGCAGTACTTC. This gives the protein CASSVSVEQYF.

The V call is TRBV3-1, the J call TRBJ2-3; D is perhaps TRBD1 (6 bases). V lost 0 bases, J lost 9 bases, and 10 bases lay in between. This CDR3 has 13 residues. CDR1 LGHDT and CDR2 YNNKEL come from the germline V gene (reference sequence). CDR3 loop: CASSQEQGRTQYF. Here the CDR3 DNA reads TGTGCCAGCAGCCAAGAGCAGGGGCGGACGCAGTATTTT.

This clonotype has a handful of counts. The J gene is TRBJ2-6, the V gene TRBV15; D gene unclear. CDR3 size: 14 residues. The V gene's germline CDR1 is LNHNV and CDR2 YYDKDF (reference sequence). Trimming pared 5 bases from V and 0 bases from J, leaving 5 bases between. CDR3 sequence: CATSGHSGANVLTF. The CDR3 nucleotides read TGTGCCACCAGCGGGCACTCTGGGGCCAACGTCCTGACTTTC.

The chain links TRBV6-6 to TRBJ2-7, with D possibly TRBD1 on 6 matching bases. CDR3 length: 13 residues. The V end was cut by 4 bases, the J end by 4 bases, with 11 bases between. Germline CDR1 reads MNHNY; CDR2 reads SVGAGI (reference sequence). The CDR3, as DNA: TGTGCCAGCAGTTTCCCGGACAGATACGAGCAGTACTTC. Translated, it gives CASSFPDRYEQYF.

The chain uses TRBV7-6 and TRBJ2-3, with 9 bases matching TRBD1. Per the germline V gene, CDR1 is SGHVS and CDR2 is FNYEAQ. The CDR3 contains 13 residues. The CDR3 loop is CAFRDRDTDTQYF. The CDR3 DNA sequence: TGTGCTTTCCGGGACAGGGACACAGATACGCAGTATTTT.

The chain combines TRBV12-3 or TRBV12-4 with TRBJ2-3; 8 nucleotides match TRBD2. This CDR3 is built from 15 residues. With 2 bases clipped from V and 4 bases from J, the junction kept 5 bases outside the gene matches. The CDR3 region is CASSLPGGVADTQYF. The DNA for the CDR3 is TGTGCCAGCAGTTTACCGGGGGGGGTGGCAGATACGCAGTATTTT.

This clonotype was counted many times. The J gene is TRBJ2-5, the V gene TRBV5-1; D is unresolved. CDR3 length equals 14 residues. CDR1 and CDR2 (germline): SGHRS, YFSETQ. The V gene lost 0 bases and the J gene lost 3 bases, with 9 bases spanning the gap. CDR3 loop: CASSLVQSEETQYF. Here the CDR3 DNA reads TGCGCCAGCAGCTTGGTGCAGTCTGAAGAGACCCAGTACTTC. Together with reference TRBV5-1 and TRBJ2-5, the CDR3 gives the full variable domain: KAGVTQTPRYLIKTRGQQVTLSCSPISGHRSVSWYQQTPGQGLQFLFEYFSETQRNKGNFPGRFSGRQFSNSRSEMNVSTLELGDSALYLCASSLVQSEETQYFGPGTRLLVL.

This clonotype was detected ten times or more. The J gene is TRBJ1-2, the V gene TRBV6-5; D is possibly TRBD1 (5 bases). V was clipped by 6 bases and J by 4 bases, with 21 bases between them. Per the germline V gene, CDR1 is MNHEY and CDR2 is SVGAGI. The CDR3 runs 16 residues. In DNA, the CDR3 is TGTGCCAGCAGCCCGCACGTTGGGACCGGGGGCTATGGCTACACCTTC. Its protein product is CASSPHVGTGGYGYTF.

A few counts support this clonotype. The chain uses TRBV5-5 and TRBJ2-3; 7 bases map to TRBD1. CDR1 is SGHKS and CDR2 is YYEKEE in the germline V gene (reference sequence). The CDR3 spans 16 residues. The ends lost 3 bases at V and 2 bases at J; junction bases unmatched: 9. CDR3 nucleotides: TGTGCCAGCAGCTCAACAGGGGCCTCAACCACAGATACGCAGTATTTT. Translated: CASSSTGASTTDTQYF. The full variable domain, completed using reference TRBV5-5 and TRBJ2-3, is DAGVTQSPTHLIKTRGQQVTLRCSPISGHKSVSWYQQVLGQGPQFIFQYYEKEERGRGNFPDRFSARQFPNYSSELNVNALLLGDSALYLCASSSTGASTTDTQYFGPGTRLTVL.

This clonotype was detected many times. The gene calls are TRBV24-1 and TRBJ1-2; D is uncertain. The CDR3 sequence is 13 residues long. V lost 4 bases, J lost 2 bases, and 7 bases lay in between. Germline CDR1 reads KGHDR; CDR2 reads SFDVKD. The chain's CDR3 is CATSDSSNYGYTF. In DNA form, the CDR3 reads TGTGCCACCAGTGACAGTTCAAACTATGGCTACACCTTC.

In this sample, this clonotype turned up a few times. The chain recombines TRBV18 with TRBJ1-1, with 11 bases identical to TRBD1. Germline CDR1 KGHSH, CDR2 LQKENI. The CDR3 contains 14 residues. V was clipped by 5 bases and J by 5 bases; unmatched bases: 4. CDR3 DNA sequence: TGTGCCAGCTCAGTGGACAGGGGGCCTACTGAAGCTTTCTTT. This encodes CASSVDRGPTEAFF.